These 20 T cell receptor beta chains were all obtained from the same sample, sequenced in a study of shared clonotypes between healthy human individuals. Some clones are missing from TCRdb's copy, which holds only in-frame ones; the method was immunoSEQ multiplex PCR. The profile shows 550,000 to 650,000 clones, roughly 95% of them singletons. In the naive CD8 group, cells lacked CD45RO and were positively selected for CCR7, so terminally differentiated effector memory CD45RA+ cells were left out. The material sequenced was naive CD8+ T cells sorted from blood. The receptors derive from a woman under 40 in good health.

In this sample, this clone turned up once. The V gene is TRBV27, the J gene TRBJ1-4; no definite D call. Germline V gene sequence: CDR1 MNHEY, CDR2 SMNVEV (reference sequence). V was trimmed by 6 bases and J by 12 bases, leaving 11 bases between them. The CDR3 extends over 11 amino acids. The CDR3 region has the DNA TGTGCCAGCAGCGGAGGGAGTCAACTGTTTTTT. Translated: CASSGGSQLFF.

V is TRBV28 and J is TRBJ1-2, with 9 positions matching TRBD1. V was clipped by 7 bases and J by 4 bases; unmatched bases: 4. The germline V gene encodes CDR1 MDHEN and CDR2 SYDVKM. The CDR3 runs to 13 residues. CDR3 sequence reads: CASNGGQGYGYTF. In DNA, the CDR3 is TGTGCCAGCAATGGGGGACAGGGCTATGGCTACACCTTC.

J is TRBJ1-1 and V is TRBV2, with a possible D match to TRBD1 (5 bases). Between the trimmed V and J ends, which lost 3 bases and 5 bases, there was a span of 10 bases. The CDR3 runs 13 residues. The V gene's germline CDR1 is SNHLY and CDR2 FYNNEI. The CDR3 loop reads CASSDDRGTEAFF. The CDR3 coding sequence is TGTGCCAGCAGTGATGACAGAGGGACTGAAGCTTTCTTT.

The V call is TRBV2, the J call TRBJ1-3; 7 bases fit TRBD1. With V trimmed by 1 base and J by 3 bases, 6 bases remained unmatched. The CDR3 loop spans 16 amino acids. Looked up from germline, CDR1 is SNHLY and CDR2 is FYNNEI. The CDR3 coding sequence is TGTGCCAGCAGTGAAGAGAACAGGGGTTTTGGAAACACCATATATTTT. This encodes CASSEENRGFGNTIYF.

This chain connects TRBV5-4 to TRBJ2-1; D is uncertain. The CDR3 runs 12 residues. From germline, CDR1 is SGHNT and CDR2 YYREEE (reference sequence). Deletions cut 3 bases from V and 8 bases from J, with 9 bases between. CDR3 loop: CASSSSTYEQFF. The CDR3 bases are TGTGCCAGCAGCTCCTCGACTTATGAGCAGTTCTTC.

CDR3 residues: CASGRVDTEETQYF. The CDR3 DNA reads TGTGCCAGCGGTAGGGTTGACACTGAAGAGACCCAGTACTTC. This sequence joins TRBV27 and TRBJ2-5; no definite D call. This CDR3 is built from 14 residues. In germline, CDR1 is MNHEY, CDR2 SMNVEV (reference sequence). Trimming pared 8 bases from V and 3 bases from J, leaving 16 bases between.

The rearrangement joins TRBV2 to TRBJ2-5; 11 bases map to TRBD2. Germline V gives CDR1 SNHLY, CDR2 FYNNEI. The length of the CDR3 is 17 residues. The junction had 9 bases not matched to a gene; V was cut back by 5 bases and J by 1 base. The CDR3 bases are TGTGCCAGCAGTTCCTTTAGCGGGAGGGAGGGCCAAGAGACCCAGTACTTC. It encodes CASSSFSGREGQETQYF.

Turning to this clone: Other DNA sequences in the same sample also yield this CDR3. The rearrangement uses TRBV19 and TRBJ1-5; no reliable D call. This CDR3 has 12 residues. Trimming took off 6 bases at V and 0 bases at J, with 3 bases between the two ends. Germline CDR1 reads LNHDA; CDR2 reads SQIVND (reference sequence). The CDR3 DNA reads TGTGCCAGTAGCCCTAGCAATCAGCCCCAGCATTTT. It translates to CASSPSNQPQHF. The variable domain in full, completed from reference TRBV19 and TRBJ1-5, reads DGGITQSPKYLFRKEGQNVTLSCEQNLNHDAMYWYRQDPGQGLRLIYYSQIVNDFQKGDIAEGYSVSREKKESFPLTVTSAQKNPTAFYLCASSPSNQPQHFGDGTRLSIL.

V gene TRBV19 combines with J gene TRBJ2-7, with D possibly being TRBD2 (5 bases). V shed 0 bases and J shed 5 bases, with 8 bases lying between them. The CDR3 sequence is 13 residues long. Per the germline V gene, CDR1 is LNHDA and CDR2 is SQIVND (reference sequence). CDR3: CASSIDRGNEQYF. The CDR3 DNA reads TGTGCCAGTAGTATAGATCGAGGGAACGAGCAGTACTTC.

The rearrangement joins TRBV2 to TRBJ2-3; a weak D match, TRBD1 (6 bases). The CDR3 length is 20 residues. The germline gives CDR1 SNHLY, CDR2 FYNNEI. Trimming cost V 1 base and J 0 bases, with 23 bases left between them. DNA of the CDR3: TGTGCCAGCAGTGAAGAAGGGGGAAGTCGGGCAACTACTAGCACAGATACGCAGTATTTT. Translated, it gives CASSEEGGSRATTSTDTQYF.

This chain uses TRBV7-9 with TRBJ1-2; D remains ambiguous. The germline CDR1 and CDR2 sequences are SEHNR and FQNEAQ (reference sequence). The ends were cut back, 8 bases at V and 0 bases at J, with 10 bases in the middle. The CDR3 loop spans 13 amino acids. The CDR3 here is CASGPLANYGYTF. CDR3 nucleotides: TGTGCCAGCGGTCCGTTGGCTAACTATGGCTACACCTTC.

The V and J genes are TRBV27 and TRBJ2-2, with TRBD2 matching over 10 bases. The CDR3 runs to 15 residues. CDR1 MNHEY and CDR2 SMNVEV come from the germline V gene (reference sequence). Trimming removed 7 bases from V and 4 bases from J; junction bases left unmatched: 6. CDR3 loop: CASTPGLALTGELFF. Written as DNA, the CDR3 is TGTGCCAGCACACCGGGACTAGCGCTCACCGGGGAGCTGTTTTTT.

The chain couples TRBV6-1 to TRBJ2-7; D is possibly TRBD2 (5 bases). V lost 11 bases and J lost 6, with 23 bases in between. The CDR3 runs to 14 residues. CDR1 is MNHNS and CDR2 is SASEGT in the germline V gene. As DNA, the CDR3 is TGTGCCGGGTCGGGGTTCGTGTCAGGAGGCGAGCAGTACTTC. It encodes CAGSGFVSGGEQYF.

The gene calls are TRBV7-6 and TRBJ1-5; D unclear. This CDR3 spans 13 amino acids. Per the germline V gene, CDR1 is SGHVS and CDR2 is FNYEAQ. V lost 5 bases to trimming and J lost 4 bases, with 9 bases between them. The CDR3 DNA follows: TGTGCCAGCAGCCTAGGAACAAATCAGCCCCAGCATTTT. Translated, it gives CASSLGTNQPQHF.

CDR3 DNA: TGCAGCGTTGAAGGACGACTAGTCACCCGCAATGAGCAGTTCTTC. Protein product: CSVEGRLVTRNEQFF. V is TRBV29-1 and J is TRBJ2-1; D is possibly TRBD2 (6 bases). Trimming cost V 1 base and J 6 bases, with 16 bases left between them. This CDR3 is built from 15 residues. Germline V CDR1 and CDR2: SQVTM, ANQGSEA.

The sample holds a few counts of this clone. The chain joins TRBV5-4 to TRBJ1-2; D may be TRBD1 (5 bases). Trimming stripped 4 bases from V and 2 bases from J, with 6 bases between. Germline V lookup: CDR1 SGHNT, CDR2 YYREEE (reference sequence). CDR3 size: 12 residues. CDR3: CASSPGNYGYTF. CDR3 sequence (DNA): TGTGCCAGCAGCCCAGGGAACTATGGCTACACCTTC.

The chain uses TRBV27 and TRBJ1-2, with 8 bases aligning to TRBD1. Per the germline V gene, CDR1 is MNHEY and CDR2 is SMNVEV (reference sequence). This CDR3 has 14 amino acids. The V segment lost 6 bases and the J segment 5 bases; nucleotides outside the gene matches: 8. The CDR3 coding sequence is TGTGCCAGCAGATTCCAGGGGGCTGATTATGGCTACACCTTC. Translating it yields CASRFQGADYGYTF.

The rearrangement links TRBV14 to TRBJ2-1; 11 bases agree with TRBD2. J was trimmed by 6 bases and V by 6 bases; bases with no gene match: 7. CDR3 length: 15 residues. Germline V gene lookup returns CDR1 SGHDN and CDR2 FVKESK. CDR3 coding DNA: TGTGCCAGCAGTCTACTAGCGGGAGTACTCAATGAGCAGTTCTTC. This codes for CASSLLAGVLNEQFF.

The gene calls are TRBV9 and TRBJ2-3, with 7 bases lining up with TRBD2. CDR3 length equals 14 residues. Trimming at V came to 3 bases and at J to 6 bases, leaving 7 bases not matched to a gene. Germline values: CDR1 SGDLS, CDR2 YYNGEE. The CDR3 nucleotides read TGTGCCAGCAGCGCCGGGACTATCCCCGATACGCAGTATTTT. Encoded protein: CASSAGTIPDTQYF.

The V gene is TRBV28, the J gene TRBJ2-7; D perhaps matches TRBD2 (5 bases). The CDR3 covers 12 residues. V lost 6 bases, J lost 5 bases, and 11 bases lay in between. Looked up from germline, CDR1 is MDHEN and CDR2 is SYDVKM. The CDR3: CASSPLGHEQYF. CDR3 nucleotide sequence: TGTGCCAGCAGCCCACTAGGGCACGAGCAGTACTTC.